Shown below are 23 T cell receptor beta chains from a single sample sequenced in a study of metastatic and nonmetastatic thyroid tumors. No treatment of any kind had been given to any patient before thyroid surgery. With MiXCR, TCRdb called clones anew from the PCR reads. This table has 25,000 to 35,000 clones, 3.5% to 4.5% appearing once. Sequencing was carried out using blood. These receptors came from a female donor with papillary thyroid cancer or a benign thyroid nodule (not recorded which). Some clones in this sample may be carry-over from other donors' samples.

Many counts were recorded for this clone. The J gene is TRBJ2-5, the V gene TRBV30; possibly TRBD2 for D (6 bases). From germline, CDR1 is GTSNPN and CDR2 SVGIG (reference sequence). V was pared by 8 bases and J by 3 bases, with 19 bases between. This CDR3 is built from 14 residues. The CDR3: CARQGPGVEETQYF. The CDR3 DNA follows: TGTGCCCGCCAAGGACCGGGAGTGGAAGAGACCCAGTACTTC.

This clone has just a few counts. V is TRBV6-1 and J is TRBJ2-5; TRBD2 matches at 7 bases. The trim removed 6 bases at V and 5 bases at J, leaving 9 bases unmatched. This CDR3 comprises 14 residues. CDR1 and CDR2 (germline): MNHNS, SASEGT. The chain's CDR3 is CASSTGGSKETQYF. The CDR3, as DNA: TGTGCCAGCAGCACGGGAGGCTCTAAGGAGACCCAGTACTTC.

V is TRBV19 and J is TRBJ2-7; TRBD2 is a possible D gene (5 bases). V lost 9 bases, J lost 6 bases, and 21 bases lay in between. Germline V gene lookup returns CDR1 LNHDA and CDR2 SQIVND (reference sequence). This CDR3 comprises 14 residues. The CDR3 DNA reads as TGTGCCAGCAGCACCTTCTGGGAGCATCTCGAGCAGTACTTC. Amino acids: CASSTFWEHLEQYF.

This chain links TRBV30 with TRBJ1-2; a possible D gene is TRBD1 (5 bases). The V and J ends lost 1 base and 4 bases respectively, with 13 bases between them. This CDR3 is 14 amino acids long. Germline assignment: CDR1 GTSNPN and CDR2 SVGIG (reference sequence). The CDR3 nucleotides are TGTGCCTGGAGTGCCCCAGGGAGAGTCTATGGCTACACCTTC. It specifies CAWSAPGRVYGYTF.

This clone was detected a few times. The chain recombines TRBV27 with TRBJ2-7; 8 bases line up with TRBD1. V dropped 4 bases and J dropped 4; count of bases not matched to a gene: 12. This CDR3 has 16 residues. Germline CDR1 reads MNHEY; CDR2 reads SMNVEV (reference sequence). CDR3 nucleotides: TGTGCCAGCAGTTCTAGTCGGGCAGGGGGCGGATACGAGCAGTACTTC. Protein sequence: CASSSSRAGGGYEQYF.

The rearrangement uses TRBV6-1 and TRBJ1-1; D not resolved. V lost 6 bases and J 7 bases, leaving 18 bases between the germline ends. CDR3 length: 14 residues. CDR1 and CDR2 (germline): MNHNS, SASEGT. CDR3 protein: CASRGRGSPDEAFF. CDR3 DNA sequence: TGTGCCAGCAGGGGCCGTGGCAGCCCCGATGAAGCTTTCTTT.

The chain employs TRBV28 and TRBJ2-7; the match to TRBD1 covers 8 bases. Trimming removed 5 bases from V and 4 bases from J; junction bases left unmatched: 7. The germline CDR1 and CDR2 sequences are MDHEN and SYDVKM. The CDR3 length is 14 residues. The CDR3 spells CASSTGQGGYEQYF. The CDR3 DNA sequence: TGTGCCAGCAGTACAGGACAGGGTGGGTACGAGCAGTACTTC.

By share, this clone counts as medium-sized. The J gene is TRBJ1-6, the V gene TRBV6-1, with a weak D call TRBD1 (5 bases). The germline V and J ends were trimmed by 5 bases and 9 bases, with 20 bases remaining between them. CDR1 is MNHNS and CDR2 is SASEGT in the germline V gene. This CDR3 is 16 amino acids long. CDR3 protein: CASSYRTGTRSSPLHF. The CDR3 DNA follows: TGTGCCAGCAGTTACCGCACTGGGACCCGGAGTTCACCCCTCCACTTT.

The chain employs TRBV28 and TRBJ2-2; no definite D call. The V and J ends lost 2 bases and 0 bases respectively, with 7 bases between them. The germline CDR1 and CDR2 sequences are MDHEN and SYDVKM. The CDR3 is made up of 15 amino acids. CDR3 region: CASSLPNANTGELFF. CDR3 DNA: TGTGCCAGCAGTTTACCCAACGCGAACACCGGGGAGCTGTTTTTT. Full variable domain (outside the CDR3, taken from reference TRBV28 and TRBJ2-2): DVKVTQSSRYLVKRTGEKVFLECVQDMDHENMFWYRQDPGLGLRLIYFSYDVKMKEKGDIPEGYSVSREKKERFSLILESASTNQTSMYLCASSLPNANTGELFFGEGSRLTVL.

This clone was detected many times. A read error is possible here, since a much larger clone lies one base away. The sample carries other DNA sequences with the same CDR3. The genes are TRBV7-9 and TRBJ2-7, with TRBD1 identical over 8 bases. The germline CDR1 and CDR2 sequences are SEHNR and FQNEAQ (reference sequence). The CDR3 extends over 14 amino acids. Trimming removed 5 bases from V and 5 bases from J; junction bases left unmatched: 8. CDR3: CASSPGQGFDEQYF. The CDR3 DNA reads TGTGCCAGCAGCCCTGGACAGGGCTTCGACGAGCAGTACTTC. The variable domain in full, completed from reference TRBV7-9 and TRBJ2-7, reads DTGVSQNPRHKITKRGQNVTFRCDPISEHNRLYWYRQTLGQGPEFLTYFQNEAQLEKSRLLSDRFSAERPKGSFSTLEIQRTEQGDSAMYLCASSPGQGFDEQYFGPGTRLTVT.

There are a few counts of this clone. One base away lies a much larger clone, so this may be a sequencing read error. The J gene is TRBJ1-1, the V gene TRBV28; no reliable D call. CDR3 length: 16 amino acids. The V gene's germline CDR1 is MDHEN and CDR2 SYDVKM. V was clipped by 3 bases and J by 2 bases, with 16 bases between them. CDR3 DNA: TGTGCCAGCAGTTTCCTTGTTCCGGGAGGTAACACTGAAGCTTTCTTT. It is translated as CASSFLVPGGNTEAFF.

Ten or more counts support this clone. J is TRBJ2-1 and V is TRBV10-1; D call uncertain. This CDR3 has 15 residues. Germline V gives CDR1 WNHNN, CDR2 SYGVQD (reference sequence). V was cut by 0 bases and J by 3 bases, with 9 bases left in between. CDR3 DNA sequence: TGCGCCAGCAGTGAGTCGGTCGGTCTCTACAATGAGCAGTTCTTC. The encoded protein is CASSESVGLYNEQFF.

This clone was seen only a few times. The chain combines TRBV12-3 or TRBV12-4 with TRBJ1-4; 7 bases line up with TRBD1. The junction had 11 bases not matched to a gene; V was cut back by 6 bases and J by 7 bases. The CDR3 consists of 15 residues. CDR3 nucleotides: TGTGCCAGCAGGCAGACAGGGAGGGAGTTTGAAAAACTGTTTTTT. Translation: CASRQTGREFEKLFF.

The chain joins TRBV11-2 to TRBJ2-5; 10 bases map to TRBD1. Germline values: CDR1 SGHAT, CDR2 FQNNGV. J gave up 2 bases and V 5 bases, and 5 bases lay outside the gene matches. The CDR3 contains 15 residues. This chain's CDR3 is CASSPSDRGQETQYF. The CDR3 DNA sequence: TGTGCCAGCAGCCCATCGGACAGGGGGCAAGAGACCCAGTACTTC.

This chain links TRBV20-1 with TRBJ2-2; 10 bases agree with TRBD1. The CDR3 contains 18 residues. CDR1 is DFQATT and CDR2 is SNEGSKA in the germline V gene (reference sequence). V shed 0 bases, J shed 3 bases, and the junction held 10 bases outside the gene matches. The CDR3 loop reads CSARDRIGGTGDTGELFF. The CDR3 nucleotides are TGCAGTGCTAGAGATAGAATTGGGGGGACAGGGGACACCGGGGAGCTGTTTTTT.

This clone was counted many times. One junction end disagrees with the germline gene, perhaps due to a read error. The V call is TRBV27, the J call TRBJ2-3; 10 bases fit TRBD2. There are 16 residues in the CDR3. CDR1 is MNHEY, CDR2 SMNVEV, per germline (reference sequence). In DNA, the CDR3 is TGTGCCGGCAGGCCTAGCGGGAGACTGGGCACAGATACGCAGTATTTT. It translates to CAGRPSGRLGTDTQYF.

This clone was seen only a few times. CDR3 DNA: TGTGCCAGCAGTGCGTCTCCCGGGACAGGGGATACTGAAGCTTTCTTT. Residues: CASSASPGTGDTEAFF. The J gene is TRBJ1-1, the V gene TRBV6-4; 10 positions agree with TRBD1. CDR3 length equals 16 residues. CDR1 MRHNA and CDR2 SNTAGT come from the germline V gene. Trimming at V came to 4 bases and at J to 5 bases, leaving 10 bases not matched to a gene.

Judged by abundance, this clone is medium-sized. V gene TRBV6-1 combines with J gene TRBJ1-1, with D tentatively TRBD1 (5 bases). Germline loops: CDR1 MNHNS, CDR2 SASEGT. The CDR3 covers 17 residues. Trimming cost V 1 base and J 4 bases, with 19 bases left between them. The DNA of the CDR3 is TGTGCCAGCAGTGAAGGGTTTCGGATGGGGGAGGGCACTGAAGCTTTCTTT. It encodes CASSEGFRMGEGTEAFF.

This clone came up a few times. A much larger clone is a single base away; this may be a read error. This same CDR3 is encoded by further DNA sequences in the sample. V gene TRBV20-1 combines with J gene TRBJ2-5; 9 bases align to TRBD2. This CDR3 spans 12 amino acids. Germline assignment: CDR1 DFQATT and CDR2 SNEGSKA (reference sequence). CDR3 protein: CSAREGLRGLAF. In DNA form, the CDR3 reads TGCAGTGCTAGAGAGGGTCTGAGGGGACTAGCTTTC.

On this clone: Likely a read error: the CDR3 ends without its conserved phenylalanine or tryptophan. The V gene is TRBV5-1, the J gene TRBJ2-5, with 7 bases identical to TRBD2. Trimming cost V 0 bases and J 4 bases; bases outside gene matches: 9. Germline values: CDR1 SGHRS, CDR2 YFSETQ. This CDR3 has 16 residues. The CDR3 DNA sequence: TGCGCCAGCAGCTTGGTCAAGGCTAGCGGCCGAGAGACCCAGTACTTA. Translation gives CASSLVKASGRETQYL.

The V gene is TRBV19, the J gene TRBJ2-7; 8 nucleotides match TRBD1. Per germline, CDR1 LNHDA and CDR2 SQIVND (reference sequence). This CDR3 contains 11 residues. CDR3 region: CASSNEGQVQV. The CDR3 DNA is TGTGCCAGTAGTAACGAGGGACAGGTTCAAGTC.

This sequence joins TRBV6-1 and TRBJ1-1; D call uncertain. The germline CDR1 and CDR2 sequences are MNHNS and SASEGT. V shed 8 bases and J shed 1 base, with 11 bases lying between them. This CDR3 is built from 13 residues. CDR3 protein: CASGGVTNTEAFF. Here the CDR3 DNA reads TGTGCCAGCGGAGGAGTAACGAACACTGAAGCTTTCTTT.

V and J are TRBV6-1 and TRBJ2-7; D ambiguous. The V gene lost 4 bases and the J gene lost 5 bases, with 15 bases spanning the gap. This CDR3 is 14 amino acids long. Germline lookup yields CDR1 MNHNS and CDR2 SASEGT. CDR3 bases: TGTGCCAGCAGTGGTGTCTATGGCGCGAACGAGCAGTACTTC. The encoded protein is CASSGVYGANEQYF.